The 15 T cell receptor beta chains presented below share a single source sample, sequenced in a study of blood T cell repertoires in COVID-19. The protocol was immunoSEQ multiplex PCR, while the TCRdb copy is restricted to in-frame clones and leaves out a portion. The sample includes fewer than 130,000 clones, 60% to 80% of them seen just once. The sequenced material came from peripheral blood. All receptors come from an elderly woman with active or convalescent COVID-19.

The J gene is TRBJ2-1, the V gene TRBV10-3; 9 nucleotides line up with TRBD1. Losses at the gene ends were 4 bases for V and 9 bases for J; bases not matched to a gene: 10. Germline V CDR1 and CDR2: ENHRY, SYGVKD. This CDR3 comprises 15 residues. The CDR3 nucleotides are TGTGCCATCAGTGTATTGGGACAGGGTACCCCTGAGCAGTTCTTC. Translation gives CAISVLGQGTPEQFF.

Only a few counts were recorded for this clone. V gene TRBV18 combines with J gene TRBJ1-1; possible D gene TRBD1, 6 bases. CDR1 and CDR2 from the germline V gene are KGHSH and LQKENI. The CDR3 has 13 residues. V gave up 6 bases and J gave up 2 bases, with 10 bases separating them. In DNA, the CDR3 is TGTGCCAGCTCGGGACAAGCCAACACTGAAGCTTTCTTT. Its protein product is CASSGQANTEAFF.

CDR3 protein: CASSLVLAGDNTQYF. DNA of the CDR3: TGCGCCAGCAGCTTGGTCCTAGCGGGAGACAATACGCAGTATTTT. The genes are TRBV5-1 and TRBJ2-3, with 10 bases that match TRBD2. V shed 0 bases and J 7 bases; nucleotides not matched to a gene: 5. In germline, CDR1 is SGHRS, CDR2 YFSETQ. The CDR3 is made up of 15 amino acids.

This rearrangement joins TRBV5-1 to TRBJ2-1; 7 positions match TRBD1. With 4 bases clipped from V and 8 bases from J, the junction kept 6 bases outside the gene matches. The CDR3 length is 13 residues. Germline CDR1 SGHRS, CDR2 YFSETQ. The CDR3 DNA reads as TGCGCCAGCAGCGAGGGGGCGCTATATGAGCAGTTCTTC. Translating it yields CASSEGALYEQFF. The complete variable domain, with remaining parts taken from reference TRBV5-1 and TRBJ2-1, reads KAGVTQTPRYLIKTRGQQVTLSCSPISGHRSVSWYQQTPGQGLQFLFEYFSETQRNKGNFPGRFSGRQFSNSRSEMNVSTLELGDSALYLCASSEGALYEQFFGPGTRLTVL.

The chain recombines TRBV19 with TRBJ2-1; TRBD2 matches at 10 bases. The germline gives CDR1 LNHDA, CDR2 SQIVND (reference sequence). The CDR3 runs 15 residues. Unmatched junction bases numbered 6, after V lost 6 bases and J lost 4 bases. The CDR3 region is CASSSGTSAYNEQFF. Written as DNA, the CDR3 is TGTGCCAGTAGCTCCGGGACTAGCGCATACAATGAGCAGTTCTTC.

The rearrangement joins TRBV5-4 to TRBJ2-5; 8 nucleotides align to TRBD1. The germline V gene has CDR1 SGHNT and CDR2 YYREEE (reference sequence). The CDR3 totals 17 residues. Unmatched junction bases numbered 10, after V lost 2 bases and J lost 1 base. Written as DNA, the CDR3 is TGTGCCAGCAGCTTAGGACACCCGGACAGGGCCCAAGAGACCCAGTACTTC. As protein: CASSLGHPDRAQETQYF.

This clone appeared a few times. This CDR3 is CATSGTGGNYGYTF. DNA of the CDR3: TGTGCCACCAGCGGGACAGGGGGAAACTATGGCTACACCTTC. V and J are TRBV24-1 and TRBJ1-2; 11 nucleotides line up with TRBD1. V lost 7 bases and J lost 2; bases outside the gene matches: 2. The germline V gene encodes CDR1 KGHDR and CDR2 SFDVKD. CDR3 length: 14 residues.

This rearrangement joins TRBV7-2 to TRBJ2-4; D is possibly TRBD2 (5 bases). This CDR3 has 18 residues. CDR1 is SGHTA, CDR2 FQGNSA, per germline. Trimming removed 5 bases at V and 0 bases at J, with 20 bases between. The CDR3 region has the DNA TGTGCCAGCAGCCGTAGGTGGGAGATAGCGCTAGCCAAAAACATTCAGTACTTC. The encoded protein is CASSRRWEIALAKNIQYF.

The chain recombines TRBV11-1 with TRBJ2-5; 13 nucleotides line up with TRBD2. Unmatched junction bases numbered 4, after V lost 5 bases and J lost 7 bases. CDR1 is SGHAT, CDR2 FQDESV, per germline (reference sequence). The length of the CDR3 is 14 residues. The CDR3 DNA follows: TGTGCCAGCAGCACTAGGACTAGCGGGGGGACCCAGTACTTC. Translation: CASSTRTSGGTQYF. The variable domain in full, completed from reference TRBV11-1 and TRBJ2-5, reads EAEVAQSPRYKITEKSQAVAFWCDPISGHATLYWYRQILGQGPELLVQFQDESVVDDSQLPKDRFSAERLKGVDSTLKIQPAELGDSAMYLCASSTRTSGGTQYFGPGTRLLVL.

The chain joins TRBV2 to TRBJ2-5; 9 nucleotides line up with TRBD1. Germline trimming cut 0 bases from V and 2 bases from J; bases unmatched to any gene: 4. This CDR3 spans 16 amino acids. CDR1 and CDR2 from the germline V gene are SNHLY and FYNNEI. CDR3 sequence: CASSEAPTGGQETQYF. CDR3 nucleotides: TGTGCCAGCAGTGAAGCCCCGACAGGGGGGCAAGAGACCCAGTACTTC.

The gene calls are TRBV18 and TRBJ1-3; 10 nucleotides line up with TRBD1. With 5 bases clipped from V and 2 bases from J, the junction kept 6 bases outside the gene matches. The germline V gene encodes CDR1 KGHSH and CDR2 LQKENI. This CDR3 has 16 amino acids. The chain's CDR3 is CASSTTGTGAGNTIYF. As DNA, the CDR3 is TGTGCCAGCTCAACAACCGGGACAGGGGCTGGAAACACCATATATTTT.

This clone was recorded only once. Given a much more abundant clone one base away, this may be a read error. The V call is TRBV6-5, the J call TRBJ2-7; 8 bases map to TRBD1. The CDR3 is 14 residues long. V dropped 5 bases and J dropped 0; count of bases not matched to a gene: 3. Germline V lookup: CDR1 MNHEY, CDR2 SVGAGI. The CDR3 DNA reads TGTGCCAGCAGTCGGGACAGGAGCTCCTACGAGCAGTACTTC. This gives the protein CASSRDRSSYEQYF.

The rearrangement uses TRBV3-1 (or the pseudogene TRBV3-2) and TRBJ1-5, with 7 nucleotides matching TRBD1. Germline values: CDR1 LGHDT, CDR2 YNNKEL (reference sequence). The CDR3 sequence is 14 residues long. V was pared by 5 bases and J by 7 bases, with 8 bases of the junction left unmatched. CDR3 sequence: CASSDRDSVQPQHF. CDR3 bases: TGTGCCAGCAGCGACCGGGACAGCGTGCAGCCCCAGCATTTT.

DNA for the CDR3: TGTGCCAGCAGCGCCCAGGAGGGTGAAAAACTGTTTTTT. Translated: CASSAQEGEKLFF. This rearrangement joins TRBV7-6 to TRBJ1-4; no reliable D call. Germline assignment: CDR1 SGHVS and CDR2 FNYEAQ. The CDR3 is made up of 13 amino acids. Trimming cost V 5 bases and J 7 bases, with 11 bases left between them.

The CDR3 here is CASSSGGRAYEQYF. The CDR3 DNA follows: TGTGCCAGCAGCTCAGGGGGACGGGCCTACGAGCAGTACTTC. The chain employs TRBV7-8 and TRBJ2-7, with 7 bases lining up with TRBD1. Per the germline V gene, CDR1 is SGHVS and CDR2 is FQNEAQ. J was trimmed by 2 bases and V by 4 bases; bases with no gene match: 5. The CDR3 totals 14 residues.